These 20 T cell receptor beta chains came from one sample sequenced in a study of blood T cell repertoires in COVID-19. This table comes from immunoSEQ multiplex PCR, and its TCRdb copy is limited to in-frame clones, with some not included. The table shows 150,000 to 180,000 clones, with roughly 88% occurring only once. The sample comprised peripheral blood. The receptor set was obtained from a man in his 60s with COVID-19, enrolled during active disease.

The table lists this clone with a count of one. The chain couples TRBV6-4 to TRBJ2-2, with 9 nucleotides matching TRBD2. The J segment lost 4 bases and the V segment lost 3 bases, leaving 6 bases of the junction unmatched. The V gene's germline CDR1 is MRHNA and CDR2 SNTAGT. The CDR3 totals 16 residues. DNA of the CDR3: TGTGCCAGCAGTGAGATTAGCGGGAGTGGCACCGGGGAGCTGTTTTTT. The encoded protein is CASSEISGSGTGELFF.

This rearrangement joins TRBV15 to TRBJ2-7; D perhaps matches TRBD1 (5 bases). Trimming shortened V by 2 bases and J by 3 bases, and 20 bases separated the two germline ends. This CDR3 region has 17 residues. Germline CDR1 and CDR2: LNHNV and YYDKDF (reference sequence). For the CDR3, the DNA is TGTGCCACCAGCAGAACTCGCTCTGTGGGGCTAGTCTACGAGCAGTACTTC. Amino acid sequence: CATSRTRSVGLVYEQYF.

The rearrangement joins TRBV7-8 to TRBJ1-1; D may be TRBD1 (6 bases). The CDR3 has 15 residues. In germline, CDR1 is SGHVS, CDR2 FQNEAQ. The V gene lost 1 base and the J gene lost 7 bases, with 16 bases spanning the gap. DNA for the CDR3: TGTGCCAGCAGCTTAGTTGGACAGCCCAGGGATGAAGCTTTCTTT. Translating it yields CASSLVGQPRDEAFF.

This CDR3 reads CASSSGQGNYGYTF. The CDR3 nucleotides read TGTGCCAGCAGCTCGGGACAGGGAAACTATGGCTACACCTTC. The chain has TRBV11-2 and TRBJ1-2, with 9 positions matching TRBD1. Germline CDR1 SGHAT, CDR2 FQNNGV. V shed 4 bases, J shed 2 bases, and the junction held 2 bases outside the gene matches. This CDR3 has 14 residues.

The chain joins TRBV3-1 (or the pseudogene TRBV3-2) to TRBJ1-4; D may be TRBD1 (6 bases). V gave up 5 bases and J gave up 8 bases, with 15 bases separating them. CDR3 length equals 14 residues. CDR1 is LGHDT and CDR2 is YNNKEL in the germline V gene (reference sequence). CDR3 DNA: TGTGCCAGCAGCTCCTGGGGGCATGGGGAAAAACTGTTTTTT. Protein product: CASSSWGHGEKLFF.

The V call is TRBV5-5, the J call TRBJ1-1; D is perhaps TRBD1 (5 bases). Germline V gene sequence: CDR1 SGHKS, CDR2 YYEKEE (reference sequence). This CDR3 has 13 residues. The ends were cut back, 4 bases at V and 6 bases at J, with 13 bases in the middle. In DNA form, the CDR3 reads TGTGCCAGCAGCATTCAGGGAAGGGCTGAAGCTTTCTTT. Its translation is CASSIQGRAEAFF.

The rearrangement links TRBV3-1 (or the pseudogene TRBV3-2) to TRBJ2-5, with TRBD2 matching 13 bases. Germline V gene sequence: CDR1 LGHDT, CDR2 YNNKEL (reference sequence). V was pared by 1 base and J by 3 bases, with 2 bases of the junction left unmatched. The CDR3 runs 16 residues. CDR3 in amino acids: CASSQGTSGGKETQYF. The DNA for the CDR3 is TGTGCCAGCAGCCAAGGGACTAGCGGGGGTAAAGAGACCCAGTACTTC.

The chain joins TRBV6-5 to TRBJ1-1; D not certain. The germline gives CDR1 MNHEY, CDR2 SVGAGI. The V end lost 6 bases, the J end lost 8 bases, and 13 bases lay between the germline ends. The CDR3 runs to 12 residues. This CDR3 is CASRRGPAEAFF. In DNA, the CDR3 is TGTGCCAGCAGACGTGGGCCCGCGGAAGCTTTCTTT.

The V call is TRBV30, the J call TRBJ1-4, with TRBD1 matching 7 bases. The junction had 13 bases not matched to a gene; V was cut back by 0 bases and J by 0 bases. The CDR3 covers 19 residues. Germline values: CDR1 GTSNPN, CDR2 SVGIG (reference sequence). CDR3 sequence (DNA): TGTGCCTGGAGTGTACTCGGGACAGCCTATTATGCAACTAATGAAAAACTGTTTTTT. It specifies CAWSVLGTAYYATNEKLFF.

The chain couples TRBV7-3 to TRBJ2-2; TRBD1 agrees at 9 bases. From germline, CDR1 is SGHTA and CDR2 FQGTGA. The junction had 13 bases not matched to a gene; V was cut back by 5 bases and J by 6 bases. The CDR3 contains 17 residues. CDR3 sequence (DNA): TGTGCCAGCAGCCGCACCCCGACAGGGGGAGCAGCCGGGGAGCTGTTTTTT. Encoded protein: CASSRTPTGGAAGELFF. Full variable domain (remainder filled in from reference TRBV7-3 and TRBJ2-2): GAGVSQTPSNKVTEKGKYVELRCDPISGHTALYWYRQSLGQGPEFLIYFQGTGAADDSGLPNDRFFAVRPEGSVSTLKIQRTERGDSAVYLCASSRTPTGGAAGELFFGEGSRLTVL.

This sequence joins TRBV27 and TRBJ2-2; D is ambiguous. The CDR3 runs 14 residues. Trimming pared 3 bases from V and 4 bases from J, leaving 9 bases between. CDR1 and CDR2 from the germline V gene are MNHEY and SMNVEV (reference sequence). The CDR3 nucleotides are TGTGCCAGCAGTTTTATACAGACCACCGGGGAGCTGTTTTTT. Translated, it gives CASSFIQTTGELFF.

The V gene is TRBV13, the J gene TRBJ2-1; TRBD2 matches at 12 bases. This CDR3 is built from 15 residues. V lost 5 bases to trimming and J lost 4 bases; unmatched junction nucleotides: 3. Germline values: CDR1 PRHDT, CDR2 FYEKMQ (reference sequence). CDR3 region: CASSLTSGSYNEQFF. The CDR3 nucleotides read TGTGCCAGCAGCCTGACTAGCGGGAGTTACAATGAGCAGTTCTTC.

The chain couples TRBV5-1 to TRBJ1-6, with unresolved D. Germline loops: CDR1 SGHRS, CDR2 YFSETQ. CDR3 length: 13 residues. Deletions cut 4 bases from V and 7 bases from J, with 9 bases between. In DNA form, the CDR3 reads TGCGCCAGCAGCACATACAGCAATTCACCCCTCCACTTT. Translation: CASSTYSNSPLHF.

The gene calls are TRBV7-2 and TRBJ2-7; TRBD1 matches at 7 bases. CDR1 is SGHTA and CDR2 is FQGNSA in the germline V gene. The CDR3 has 14 residues. V dropped 7 bases and J dropped 2; count of bases not matched to a gene: 8. For the CDR3, the DNA is TGTGCCAGCACCCAGACAGGGCCAACCTACGAGCAGTACTTC. Translation gives CASTQTGPTYEQYF.

This chain's CDR3 is CASSQDLLTGTNEKLFF. DNA for the CDR3: TGCGCCAGCAGCCAAGATCTGTTGACAGGCACTAATGAAAAACTGTTTTTT. The chain is built from TRBV4-3 and TRBJ1-4, with D possibly TRBD1 on 6 matching bases. Germline CDR1 LGHNA, CDR2 YSLEER. There are 17 residues in the CDR3. With 0 bases removed from V and 2 bases from J, the gap between germline ends came to 13 bases.

This chain uses TRBV11-3 with TRBJ2-7; D call uncertain. Deletions cut 0 bases from V and 1 base from J, with 7 bases between. Germline lookup yields CDR1 SGHNT and CDR2 YENEEA. The CDR3 spans 14 residues. CDR3 protein: CASSLDPGSYEQYF. The DNA for the CDR3 is TGTGCCAGCAGCTTAGACCCCGGTTCCTACGAGCAGTACTTC. The entire variable domain, with the rest obtained from reference TRBV11-3 and TRBJ2-7, is as follows: EAGVVQSPRYKIIEKKQPVAFWCNPISGHNTLYWYLQNLGQGPELLIRYENEEAVDDSQLPKDRFSAERLKGVDSTLKIQPAELGDSAVYLCASSLDPGSYEQYFGPGTRLTVT.

Here the CDR3 DNA reads TGTGCCACCAGCAGAGACAGGATCGATTATGGCTACACCTTC. Its translation is CATSRDRIDYGYTF. This chain connects TRBV15 to TRBJ1-2, with D unclear. This CDR3 has 14 amino acids. Per the germline V gene, CDR1 is LNHNV and CDR2 is YYDKDF (reference sequence). The V end was cut by 0 bases, the J end by 5 bases, with 10 bases between.

V usage is TRBV2 and J usage is TRBJ2-6; TRBD1 might be the D (5 bases). Trimming cost V 3 bases and J 2 bases, with 11 bases left between them. CDR1 SNHLY and CDR2 FYNNEI come from the germline V gene. The CDR3 has 16 amino acids. As DNA, the CDR3 is TGTGCCAGCAGTGACCAGGGTTTTGCTGGGGCCAACGTCCTGACTTTC. Translating it yields CASSDQGFAGANVLTF.

The V and J genes are TRBV7-8 and TRBJ2-5; D gene ambiguous. Germline CDR1 reads SGHVS; CDR2 reads FQNEAQ. V dropped 8 bases and J dropped 4 bases, with 11 bases sitting between them. CDR3 length: 12 amino acids. The CDR3 here is CASGPAGETQYF. The CDR3 DNA reads as TGTGCCAGCGGCCCCGCCGGAGAGACCCAGTACTTC.

The chain employs TRBV28 and TRBJ2-2; D gene ambiguous. The CDR3 loop spans 14 amino acids. Trimming stripped 2 bases from V and 6 bases from J, with 10 bases between. The germline V gene encodes CDR1 MDHEN and CDR2 SYDVKM. CDR3 sequence reads: CASSLIGSSGELFF. The CDR3, as DNA: TGTGCCAGCAGTTTAATCGGTTCATCCGGGGAGCTGTTTTTT.